This T cell receptor beta chain comes out of a study of cytomegalovirus exposure and HLA in healthy donors. Study-wide points: Across donors, presence/absence analyses took sequencing depth to be roughly uniform. Common viral pathogens (according to a later analysis) appeared linked to several of the most significant clusters.

This clone was seen once. Its antigen is undetermined. PCR was performed using 60 Vbeta and 13 Jbeta primers. Assay: immunoSEQ multiplex PCR; the TCRdb copy retains only in-frame clones and omits some. Of 50,000 to 55,000 clones in the sample, roughly 70% were seen once. Regarding donors, all were healthy bone marrow donors. The material sequenced was PBMCs. This sequence originates from a woman aged 45-59 years in good health and CMV-seropositive.

CDR3 protein: CATSRDQAGGTDTQYF. The CDR3 DNA sequence: TGTGCCACCAGCAGAGATCAGGCGGGGGGCACAGATACGCAGTATTTT. V usage is TRBV15 and J usage is TRBJ2-3; the match to TRBD2 covers 7 bases. The CDR3 spans 16 residues. V lost 0 bases, J lost 1 base, and 4 bases stayed unmatched. The germline gives CDR1 LNHNV, CDR2 YYDKDF (reference sequence).